These 28 T cell receptor beta chains share one sample of origin, sequenced in a study of HIV-infected patients and healthy controls. The repertoire came from unfractionated whole blood and reflected all unsorted peripheral T cells. cDNA was made from around 0.5 ug RNA using alpha and beta constant primers. Alpha and beta chain libraries were made separately by chain-specific third strand synthesis with multiplexing indices. TCRdb reprocessed the 5' RACE reads with MiXCR, giving one entry per CDR3 protein. This sample has around 13,000 distinct CDR3 sequences, with 9% to 10% found just once. Sequenced sample: blood. Every receptor here comes from an adult in good health.

V usage is TRBV20-1 and J usage is TRBJ2-5, with 14 bases matching TRBD2. Germline assignment: CDR1 DFQATT and CDR2 SNEGSKA (reference sequence). The V gene end was trimmed by 5 bases and the J gene end by 5 bases; junction bases not matched to a gene: 13. The CDR3 spans 17 residues. The CDR3 region has the DNA TGCAGTGCTGAACTTGGGACTAGCGGGGGCTTTGGGGAGACCCAGTACTTC. Encoded protein: CSAELGTSGGFGETQYF.

The gene calls are TRBV4-3 and TRBJ2-1, with a tentative D call TRBD1 (6 bases). Germline CDR1 LGHNA, CDR2 YSLEER. Trimming pared 3 bases from V and 4 bases from J, leaving 10 bases between. The CDR3 runs 14 residues. The CDR3 coding sequence is TGCGCCAGCAGCCACAGACAGGATTACAATGAGCAGTTCTTC. It translates to CASSHRQDYNEQFF.

At least ten counts were recorded for this clonotype. This chain connects TRBV7-2 to TRBJ2-3; TRBD2 agrees at 7 bases. Germline trimming cut 2 bases from V and 6 bases from J; bases unmatched to any gene: 14. CDR3 length: 17 residues. CDR1 and CDR2 (germline): SGHTA, FQGNSA. CDR3 sequence: CASSLISLGGMGDTQYF. The CDR3 DNA reads TGTGCCAGCAGCTTAATATCGTTGGGGGGGATGGGGGATACGCAGTATTTT.

At least ten counts were recorded for this clonotype. This chain connects TRBV24-1 to TRBJ1-2; D remains unclear. Trimming removed 3 bases from V and 10 bases from J, with 14 bases in between. CDR1 and CDR2 from the germline V gene are KGHDR and SFDVKD. The CDR3 has 13 amino acids. CDR3 sequence (DNA): TGTGCCACCAGTGATAGCAACTCGGGCATCTACACCTTC. Its protein product is CATSDSNSGIYTF.

The sample holds many counts of this clonotype. The V and J genes are TRBV2 and TRBJ2-1, with a tentative D call TRBD2 (6 bases). The CDR3 extends over 14 amino acids. Trimming stripped 3 bases from V and 9 bases from J, with 15 bases between. The germline V gene encodes CDR1 SNHLY and CDR2 FYNNEI. CDR3 region: CASSDPPKGGEQFF. The CDR3 DNA is TGTGCCAGCAGTGATCCCCCCAAGGGAGGTGAGCAGTTCTTC.

This clonotype was observed many times. V and J are TRBV28 and TRBJ2-7; D is tentatively TRBD1 or TRBD2 (7 bases each). This CDR3 region has 13 residues. CDR1 is MDHEN, CDR2 SYDVKM, per germline. The V and J ends lost 10 bases and 3 bases respectively, with 16 bases between them. The CDR3 DNA follows: TGTGCCACCTCAGGGGGGGACCGCTACGAGCAGTACTTC. It specifies CATSGGDRYEQYF.

By share, this clonotype counts as medium-sized. The chain has TRBV20-1 and TRBJ1-4; no clear D gene. This CDR3 comprises 13 residues. Germline assignment: CDR1 DFQATT and CDR2 SNEGSKA (reference sequence). The V gene lost 3 bases and the J gene lost 2 bases, with 7 bases spanning the gap. In DNA form, the CDR3 reads TGCAGTGCTAGTGGAGCCACTAATGAAAAACTGTTTTTT. Translated, it gives CSASGATNEKLFF.

This clonotype is medium-sized by share. The V call is TRBV18, the J call TRBJ1-1; the D gene is possibly TRBD1 (6 bases). Deletions cut 5 bases from V and 4 bases from J, with 14 bases between. Germline values: CDR1 KGHSH, CDR2 LQKENI. CDR3 length: 14 amino acids. The CDR3 sequence: CASSKGGVSTEAFF. CDR3 sequence (DNA): TGTGCCAGCTCAAAGGGGGGTGTTAGCACTGAAGCTTTCTTT.

This clonotype was counted between two and nine times. The V gene is TRBV19, the J gene TRBJ2-7; 8 nucleotides agree with TRBD1. Per germline, CDR1 LNHDA and CDR2 SQIVND (reference sequence). The V segment lost 5 bases and the J segment 6 bases; nucleotides outside the gene matches: 12. The CDR3 length is 15 residues. The CDR3 here is CASSPRTGRATEQYF. Here the CDR3 DNA reads TGTGCCAGTAGTCCCCGGACAGGGCGGGCTACCGAGCAGTACTTC. Combining the CDR3 with reference TRBV19 and TRBJ2-7 gives the whole variable domain DGGITQSPKYLFRKEGQNVTLSCEQNLNHDAMYWYRQDPGQGLRLIYYSQIVNDFQKGDIAEGYSVSREKKESFPLTVTSAQKNPTAFYLCASSPRTGRATEQYFGPGTRLTVT.

Relative to its sample, this clonotype is medium-sized (0.01 to 0.1%). The chain couples TRBV7-8 to TRBJ2-5, with D perhaps matching TRBD2 (6 bases). V was trimmed by 8 bases and J by 2 bases, leaving 12 bases between them. The CDR3 has 13 residues. CDR1 is SGHVS and CDR2 is FQNEAQ in the germline V gene. CDR3 DNA: TGTGCCAGCCGCCGAGGGACTCAAGAGACCCAGTACTTC. Translation: CASRRGTQETQYF.

Comments on this clonotype: Being one base from a much bigger clone, this may be a read error. The rearrangement links TRBV2 to TRBJ1-2; D possibly corresponds to TRBD1 (5 bases). The CDR3 loop spans 14 amino acids. Trimming left V 0 bases short and J 9 bases short, with 14 bases between. Germline CDR1 reads SNHLY; CDR2 reads FYNNEI. CDR3 loop: CASSEAAQVYSYTF. The CDR3 nucleotides are TGTGCCAGCAGTGAAGCGGCACAGGTTTATAGCTACACCTTC.

This clonotype has a count of ten or more. The chain joins TRBV20-1 to TRBJ1-2; 10 bases align to TRBD1. CDR1 and CDR2 from the germline V gene are DFQATT and SNEGSKA (reference sequence). V lost 3 bases, J lost 7 bases, and 5 bases stayed unmatched. This CDR3 region has 13 residues. As DNA, the CDR3 is TGCAGTGCTAGCCCGGACAGGGGGGTTGGCTACACCTTC. Residues: CSASPDRGVGYTF.

A few counts support this clonotype. Here the CDR3 reads CASSLLGYGYTF. CDR3 sequence (DNA): TGTGCCAGCAGCTTACTGGGCTATGGCTACACCTTC. The rearrangement links TRBV11-2 to TRBJ1-2; no definite D call. The germline V gene has CDR1 SGHAT and CDR2 FQNNGV. This CDR3 has 12 residues. Trimming removed 2 bases at V and 4 bases at J, with 5 bases between.

This clonotype was observed at least ten times. The chain joins TRBV7-2 to TRBJ1-3; 8 bases align to TRBD1. V was clipped by 4 bases and J by 3 bases; unmatched bases: 8. Germline-derived CDR1 and CDR2 are SGHTA and FQGNSA. This CDR3 is built from 16 residues. The CDR3, as DNA: TGTGCCAGCAGCTCAGGGGGCGCTGCTTATGGAAACACCATATATTTT. It is translated as CASSSGGAAYGNTIYF.

This clonotype counts as medium-sized. The CDR3 DNA reads TGTGCCAGCAGTTTTCCGGCAGAGGGGAACTATGGCTACACCTTC. Its protein is CASSFPAEGNYGYTF. V gene TRBV12-3 or TRBV12-4 combines with J gene TRBJ1-2; D may be TRBD1 (5 bases). The CDR3 contains 15 residues. V was trimmed by 3 bases and J by 2 bases, leaving 13 bases between them.

This clonotype is deemed medium-sized. J is TRBJ1-1 and V is TRBV7-6, with unresolved D. Trimming took off 3 bases at V and 1 base at J, with 9 bases between the two ends. The CDR3 is 14 residues long. Looked up from germline, CDR1 is SGHVS and CDR2 is FNYEAQ. This CDR3 reads CASSFSESNTEAFF. CDR3 nucleotide sequence: TGTGCCAGCAGCTTTAGTGAGTCGAACACTGAAGCTTTCTTT.

The V gene is TRBV19, the J gene TRBJ2-5, with unresolved D. Germline V gene lookup returns CDR1 LNHDA and CDR2 SQIVND (reference sequence). Trimming stripped 5 bases from V and 5 bases from J, with 9 bases between. The CDR3 contains 12 residues. The CDR3 nucleotides read TGTGCCAGTAGTCGGGTGGCGGAGACCCAGTACTTC. The encoded protein is CASSRVAETQYF.

This clonotype is deemed medium-sized. V gene TRBV12-3 or TRBV12-4 combines with J gene TRBJ1-1; no firm D call. There are 14 residues in the CDR3. The germline V and J ends were trimmed by 8 bases and 1 base, with 14 bases remaining between them. CDR3 region: CASDSAFSNTEAFF. For the CDR3, the DNA is TGTGCCAGCGACTCGGCGTTTTCGAACACTGAAGCTTTCTTT.

There are many counts of this clonotype. The V and J genes are TRBV15 and TRBJ1-5; D gene unclear. V lost 2 bases, J lost 5 bases, and 7 bases lay in between. Germline V gives CDR1 LNHNV, CDR2 YYDKDF (reference sequence). CDR3 length equals 13 residues. The DNA of the CDR3 is TGTGCCACCAGCAGATCAACTCATCAGCCCCAGCATTTT. Translated, it gives CATSRSTHQPQHF.

By sample share, this clonotype is medium-sized (0.01 to 0.1%). The chain uses TRBV7-3 and TRBJ2-4, with 9 bases that match TRBD2. Germline CDR1 is SGHTA and CDR2 is FQGTGA. The length of the CDR3 is 18 residues. Germline trimming cut 5 bases from V and 4 bases from J; bases unmatched to any gene: 15. Here the CDR3 DNA reads TGTGCCAGCAGCCCCTCGTCCCTCCAGCGGGGGGATAAAAACATTCAGTACTTC. Amino acids: CASSPSSLQRGDKNIQYF.

This clonotype is categorized as medium-sized (0.01 to 0.1%). The chain links TRBV2 to TRBJ2-3, with 10 bases aligning to TRBD2. The CDR3 sequence is 18 residues long. The V gene's germline CDR1 is SNHLY and CDR2 FYNNEI. The trim removed 2 bases at V and 0 bases at J, leaving 8 bases unmatched. CDR3 sequence: CASSESLAGAGSTDTQYF. The CDR3 DNA reads TGTGCCAGCAGTGAAAGTCTAGCGGGAGCGGGGAGCACAGATACGCAGTATTTT.

By share of the sample, this clonotype is medium-sized (0.01 to 0.1%). The chain recombines TRBV20-1 with TRBJ2-5; D unclear. V was clipped by 6 bases and J by 5 bases, with 10 bases between them. The CDR3 totals 11 residues. The germline gives CDR1 DFQATT, CDR2 SNEGSKA (reference sequence). CDR3 residues: CSATAWETQYF. The CDR3, as DNA: TGCAGTGCAACAGCTTGGGAGACCCAGTACTTC.

In its sample, this clonotype was seen many times. The chain combines TRBV5-1 with TRBJ1-6, with D possibly matching TRBD1 (5 bases). This CDR3 region has 15 residues. Trimming removed 4 bases at V and 4 bases at J, with 12 bases between. Germline CDR1 and CDR2: SGHRS and YFSETQ. DNA of the CDR3: TGCGCCAGCAGCGCGGGGACTCTTTATAATTCACCCCTCCACTTT. Amino acids: CASSAGTLYNSPLHF.

This clonotype was detected many times. The chain links TRBV9 to TRBJ2-7; maybe TRBD1 (5 bases). The CDR3 is 13 amino acids. Deletions cut 6 bases from V and 3 bases from J, with 13 bases between. Per germline, CDR1 SGDLS and CDR2 YYNGEE. CDR3 bases: TGTGCCAGCATGCAATGGGGCAGCTACGAGCAGTACTTC. It is translated as CASMQWGSYEQYF.

This clonotype appeared many times. The rearrangement joins TRBV7-2 to TRBJ1-6, with no clear D. Germline CDR1 and CDR2: SGHTA and FQGNSA. CDR3 length: 14 residues. The V and J ends lost 2 bases and 7 bases respectively, with 9 bases between them. The DNA for the CDR3 is TGTGCCAGCAGCTTAAAGGCTCTCAATTCACCCCTCCACTTT. Residues: CASSLKALNSPLHF.

This clonotype was picked up many times. This chain's CDR3 is CASSLSRAGDTQYF. In nucleotides, the CDR3 is TGTGCCAGCAGTTTATCTAGAGCGGGTGATACGCAGTATTTT. This chain uses TRBV28 with TRBJ2-3; tentatively, D is TRBD2 (6 bases). This CDR3 has 14 residues. Trimming cost V 1 base and J 6 bases, with 11 bases left between them. The germline gives CDR1 MDHEN, CDR2 SYDVKM.

There are many counts of this clonotype. DNA of the CDR3: TGTGCCAGCAGCACCCTTAGGATCAGCAACACTGAAGCTTTCTTT. This sequence encodes CASSTLRISNTEAFF. The gene calls are TRBV7-2 and TRBJ1-1; D gene uncertain. V lost 5 bases and J 2 bases, leaving 15 bases between the germline ends. Germline V gene lookup returns CDR1 SGHTA and CDR2 FQGNSA. This CDR3 region has 15 residues.

This clonotype ranks as medium-sized (0.01 to 0.1%). This chain links TRBV7-2 with TRBJ1-1, with 9 bases aligning to TRBD1. CDR3 length: 15 residues. Looked up from germline, CDR1 is SGHTA and CDR2 is FQGNSA. The trim removed 7 bases at V and 0 bases at J, leaving 6 bases unmatched. CDR3 loop: CASTGQGFMNTEAFF. Written as DNA, the CDR3 is TGTGCCAGCACCGGACAGGGGTTTATGAACACTGAAGCTTTCTTT.